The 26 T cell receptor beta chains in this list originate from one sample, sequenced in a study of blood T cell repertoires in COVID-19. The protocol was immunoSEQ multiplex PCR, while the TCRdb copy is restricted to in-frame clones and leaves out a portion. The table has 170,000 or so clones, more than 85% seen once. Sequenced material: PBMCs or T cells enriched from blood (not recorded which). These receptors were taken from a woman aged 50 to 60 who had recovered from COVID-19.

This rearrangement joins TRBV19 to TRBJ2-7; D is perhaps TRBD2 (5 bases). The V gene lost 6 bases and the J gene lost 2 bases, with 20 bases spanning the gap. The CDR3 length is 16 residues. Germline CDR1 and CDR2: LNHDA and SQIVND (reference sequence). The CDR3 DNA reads TGTGCCAGTAGCCCCACTAGTAGAGGCCCTCCCTACGAGCAGTACTTC. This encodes CASSPTSRGPPYEQYF.

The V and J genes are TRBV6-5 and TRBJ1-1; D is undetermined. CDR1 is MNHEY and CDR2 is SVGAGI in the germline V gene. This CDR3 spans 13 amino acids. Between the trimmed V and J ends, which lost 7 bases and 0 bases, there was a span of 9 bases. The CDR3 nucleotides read TGTGCCAGCATCCAGGCTATGAACACTGAAGCTTTCTTT. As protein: CASIQAMNTEAFF.

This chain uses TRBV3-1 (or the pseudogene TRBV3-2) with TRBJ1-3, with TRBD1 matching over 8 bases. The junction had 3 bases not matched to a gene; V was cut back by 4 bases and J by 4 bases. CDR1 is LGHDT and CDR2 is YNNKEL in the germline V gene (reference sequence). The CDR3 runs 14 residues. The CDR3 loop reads CASSLGQGGNTIYF. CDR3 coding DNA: TGTGCCAGCAGCCTTGGACAGGGAGGAAACACCATATATTTT.

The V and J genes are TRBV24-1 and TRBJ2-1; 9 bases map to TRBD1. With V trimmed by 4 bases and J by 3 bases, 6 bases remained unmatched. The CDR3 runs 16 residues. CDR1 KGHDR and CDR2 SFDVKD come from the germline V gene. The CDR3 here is CATSDDRGNVYNEQFF. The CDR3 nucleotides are TGTGCCACCAGTGACGACAGGGGGAATGTCTACAATGAGCAGTTCTTC.

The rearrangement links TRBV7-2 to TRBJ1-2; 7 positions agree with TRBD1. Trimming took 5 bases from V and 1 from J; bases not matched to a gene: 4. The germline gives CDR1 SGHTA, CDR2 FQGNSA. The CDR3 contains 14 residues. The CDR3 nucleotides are TGTGCCAGCAGCCCGAGACAGGGTAACTATGGCTACACCTTC. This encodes CASSPRQGNYGYTF.

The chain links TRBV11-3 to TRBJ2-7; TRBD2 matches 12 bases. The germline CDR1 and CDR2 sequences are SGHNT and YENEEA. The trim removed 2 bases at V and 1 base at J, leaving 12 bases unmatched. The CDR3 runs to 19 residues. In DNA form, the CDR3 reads TGTGCCAGCAGCTTACCCTCCCTCGGGCTAGCGGGAGGGTCCTACGAGCAGTACTTC. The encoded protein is CASSLPSLGLAGGSYEQYF.

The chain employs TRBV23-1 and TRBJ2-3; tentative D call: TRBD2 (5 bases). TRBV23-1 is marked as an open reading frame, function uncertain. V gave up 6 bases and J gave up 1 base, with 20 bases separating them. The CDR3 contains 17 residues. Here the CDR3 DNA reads TGCGCCAGCAGCCAAAACTGTAGCGCCAGAGGCACAGATACGCAGTATTTT. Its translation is CASSQNCSARGTDTQYF.

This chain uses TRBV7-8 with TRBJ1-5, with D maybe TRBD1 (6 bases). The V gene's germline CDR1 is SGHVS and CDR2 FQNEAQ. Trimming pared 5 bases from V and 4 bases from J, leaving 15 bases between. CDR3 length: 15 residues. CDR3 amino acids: CASSPSTGGNQPQHF. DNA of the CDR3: TGTGCCAGCAGCCCCTCGACAGGCGGAAATCAGCCCCAGCATTTT.

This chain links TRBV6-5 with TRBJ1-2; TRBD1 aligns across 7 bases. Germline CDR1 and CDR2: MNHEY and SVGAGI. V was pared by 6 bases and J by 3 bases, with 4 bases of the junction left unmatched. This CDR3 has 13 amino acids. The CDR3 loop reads CASRRGQYYGYTF. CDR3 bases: TGTGCCAGCAGGAGGGGGCAATACTATGGCTACACCTTC.

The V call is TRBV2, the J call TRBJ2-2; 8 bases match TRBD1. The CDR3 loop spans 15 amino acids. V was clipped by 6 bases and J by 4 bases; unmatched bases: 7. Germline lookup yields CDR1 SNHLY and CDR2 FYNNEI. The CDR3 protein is CASSPGTGVTGELFF. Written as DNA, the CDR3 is TGTGCCAGCAGCCCAGGGACAGGCGTCACCGGGGAGCTGTTTTTT.

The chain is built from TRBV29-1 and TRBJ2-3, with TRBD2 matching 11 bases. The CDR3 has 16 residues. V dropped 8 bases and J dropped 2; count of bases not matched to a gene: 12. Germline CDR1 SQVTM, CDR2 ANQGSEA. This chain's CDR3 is CSRGEGSGRVTDTQYF. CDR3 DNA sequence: TGCAGCCGGGGGGAAGGTAGCGGGAGGGTCACAGATACGCAGTATTTT.

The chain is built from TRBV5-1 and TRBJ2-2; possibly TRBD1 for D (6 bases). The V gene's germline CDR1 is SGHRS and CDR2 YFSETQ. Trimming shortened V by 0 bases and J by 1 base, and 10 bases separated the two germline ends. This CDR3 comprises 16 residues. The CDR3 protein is CASSLVGRGNTGELFF. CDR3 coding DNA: TGCGCCAGCAGCTTGGTTGGCAGGGGGAACACCGGGGAGCTGTTTTTT.

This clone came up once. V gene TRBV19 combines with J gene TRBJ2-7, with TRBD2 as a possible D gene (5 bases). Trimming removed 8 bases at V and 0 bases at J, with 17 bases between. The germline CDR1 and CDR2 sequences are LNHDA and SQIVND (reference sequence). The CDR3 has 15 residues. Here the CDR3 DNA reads TGTGCCAGTGCCTTAGGGAGTGCGAGCTCCTACGAGCAGTACTTC. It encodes CASALGSASSYEQYF.

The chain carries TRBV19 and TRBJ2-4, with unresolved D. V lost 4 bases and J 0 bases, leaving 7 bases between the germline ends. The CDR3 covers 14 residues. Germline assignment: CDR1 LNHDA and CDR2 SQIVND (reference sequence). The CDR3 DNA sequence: TGTGCCAGTAGTACCACTTTAGCCAAAAACATTCAGTACTTC. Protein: CASSTTLAKNIQYF.

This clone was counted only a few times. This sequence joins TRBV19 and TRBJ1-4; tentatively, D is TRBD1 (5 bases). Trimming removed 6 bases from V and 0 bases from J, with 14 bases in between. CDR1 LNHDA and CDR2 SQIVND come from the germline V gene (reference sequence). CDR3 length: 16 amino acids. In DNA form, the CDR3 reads TGTGCCAGTAGCCTCGGGGGGACTGCAACTAATGAAAAACTGTTTTTT. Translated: CASSLGGTATNEKLFF.

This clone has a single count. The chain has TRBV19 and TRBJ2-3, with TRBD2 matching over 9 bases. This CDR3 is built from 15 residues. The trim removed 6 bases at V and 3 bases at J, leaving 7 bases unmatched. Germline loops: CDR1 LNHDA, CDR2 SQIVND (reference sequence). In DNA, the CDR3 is TGTGCCAGTAGCGCTAGCGGGATATGGACAGATACGCAGTATTTT. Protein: CASSASGIWTDTQYF.

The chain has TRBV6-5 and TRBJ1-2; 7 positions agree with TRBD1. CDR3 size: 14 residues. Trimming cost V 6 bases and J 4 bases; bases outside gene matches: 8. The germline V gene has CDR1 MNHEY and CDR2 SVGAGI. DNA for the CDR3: TGTGCCAGCAGCGCCGACAGGGAAGGCTATGGCTACACCTTC. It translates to CASSADREGYGYTF.

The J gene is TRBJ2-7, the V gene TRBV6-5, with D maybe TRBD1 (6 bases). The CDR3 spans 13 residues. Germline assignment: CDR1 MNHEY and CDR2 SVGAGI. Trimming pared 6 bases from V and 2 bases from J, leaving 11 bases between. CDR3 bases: TGTGCCAGCAGGCGACAGGCCGCCTACGAGCAGTACTTC. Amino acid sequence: CASRRQAAYEQYF.

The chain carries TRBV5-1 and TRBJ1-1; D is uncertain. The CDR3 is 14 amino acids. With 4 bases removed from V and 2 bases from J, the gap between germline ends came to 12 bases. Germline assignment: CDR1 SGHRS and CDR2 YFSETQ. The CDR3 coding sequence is TGCGCCAGCAGCCCCGGCGGGGTAAACACTGAAGCTTTCTTT. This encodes CASSPGGVNTEAFF.

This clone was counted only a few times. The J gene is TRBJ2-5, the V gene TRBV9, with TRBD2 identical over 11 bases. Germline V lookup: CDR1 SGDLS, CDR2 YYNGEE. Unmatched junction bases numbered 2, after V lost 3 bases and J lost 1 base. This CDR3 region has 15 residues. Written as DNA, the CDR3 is TGTGCCAGCAGCGCGACTAGCGGGACCCAAGAGACCCAGTACTTC. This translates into CASSATSGTQETQYF.

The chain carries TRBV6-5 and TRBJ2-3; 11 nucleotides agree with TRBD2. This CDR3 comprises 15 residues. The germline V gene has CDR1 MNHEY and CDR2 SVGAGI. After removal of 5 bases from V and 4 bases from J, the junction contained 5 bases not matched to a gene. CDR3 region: CASSRIAGGSDTQYF. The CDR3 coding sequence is TGTGCCAGCAGTCGAATAGCGGGAGGGTCAGATACGCAGTATTTT.

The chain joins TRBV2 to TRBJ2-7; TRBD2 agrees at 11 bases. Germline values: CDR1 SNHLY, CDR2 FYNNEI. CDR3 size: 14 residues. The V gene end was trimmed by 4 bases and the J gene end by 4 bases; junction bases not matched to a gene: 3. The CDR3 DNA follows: TGTGCCAGCAGTGCAATAGCGGGAGGGTACGAGCAGTACTTC. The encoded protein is CASSAIAGGYEQYF.

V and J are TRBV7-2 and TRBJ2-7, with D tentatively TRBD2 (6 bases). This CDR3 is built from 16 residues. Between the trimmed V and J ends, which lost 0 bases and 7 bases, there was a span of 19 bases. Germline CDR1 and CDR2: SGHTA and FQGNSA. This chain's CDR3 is CASSLASGDGLREQYF. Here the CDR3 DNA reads TGTGCCAGCAGCTTAGCTAGCGGCGACGGACTGAGGGAGCAGTACTTC.

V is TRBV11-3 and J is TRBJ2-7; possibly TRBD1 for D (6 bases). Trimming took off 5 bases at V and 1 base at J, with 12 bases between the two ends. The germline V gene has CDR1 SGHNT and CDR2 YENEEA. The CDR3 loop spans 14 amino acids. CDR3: CASSRWDNSYEQYF. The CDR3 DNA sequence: TGTGCCAGCAGCCGATGGGACAATTCCTACGAGCAGTACTTC.

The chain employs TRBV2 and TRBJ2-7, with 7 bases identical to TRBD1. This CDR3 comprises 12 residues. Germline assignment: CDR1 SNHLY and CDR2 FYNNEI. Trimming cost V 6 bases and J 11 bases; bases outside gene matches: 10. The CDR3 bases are TGTGCCAGCAGCGCTCTAGACAGGGTGGAGTACTTC. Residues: CASSALDRVEYF.

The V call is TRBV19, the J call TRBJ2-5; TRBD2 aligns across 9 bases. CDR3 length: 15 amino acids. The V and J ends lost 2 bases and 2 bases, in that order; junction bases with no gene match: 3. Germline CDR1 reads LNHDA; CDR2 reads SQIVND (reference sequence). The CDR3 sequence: CASSIWAGGQETQYF. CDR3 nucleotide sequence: TGTGCCAGTAGTATATGGGCGGGGGGGCAAGAGACCCAGTACTTC.